This T cell receptor (beta chain) originates from a study of Ad26.COV2.S vaccination and SARS-CoV-2 variants. About the study: Intramuscular Ad26.COV2.S at 5x10^10 or 1x10^11 viral particles.

Treatment indicated: some 19 received Ad26.COV2.S at low or high dose, single or two shots; several received placebo; per-sample allocation not given. It was on day 63 after the first vaccine or placebo injection that samples were taken. Wuhan-strain spike was delivered by a replication-incompetent Ad26 vector. Measured with immunoSEQ multiplex PCR; TCRdb has only the in-frame clones, and not every one. This table has roughly 500,000 clones, roughly nine tenths appearing once. CDR3 size: 18 residues. Germline V gene lookup returns CDR1 MNHEY and CDR2 SMNVEV (reference sequence). The J segment lost 0 bases and the V segment lost 0 bases, leaving 7 bases of the junction unmatched.

The chain has TRBV27 and TRBJ1-1; 10 bases align to TRBD1. The sequence came from a person between 18 and 60 years old who received the Ad26.COV2.S COVID-19 vaccine or a placebo. This material consisted of peripheral blood, taken in a trial of Ad26.COV2.S vaccine versus placebo. DNA for the CDR3: TGTGCCAGCAGTTTATCAGGACAGGGGGTAAATTTGAACACTGAAGCTTTCTTT. This gives the protein CASSLSGQGVNLNTEAFF.